Listed here is a single TCR beta chain. Its target is unknown. This specimen comes from a study of T cell responses to AZD1222 COVID-19 vaccine. Study observations and caveats: Reportedly, nearly half of unique spike TCRs recognized epitopes outside B.1.351/B.1.1.7 mutations. Receipt of two AZD1222 doses was followed by a rise in Spike-specific TCR breadth and depth. Spike was spanned by vaccine-associated CD4 TCRs, with dominance at 160-218 and 743-854.

Germline V lookup: CDR1 SGHNT, CDR2 YYREEE (reference sequence). The germline V and J ends were trimmed by 0 bases and 6 bases, with 6 bases remaining between them. There are 13 residues in the CDR3. Sequenced by immunoSEQ multiplex PCR; TCRdb stores in-frame clones only, minus some. The table lists about 110,000 clones, approximately 91% of them singletons. Sequencing was performed on peripheral blood, taken on day 0 of AZD1222 vaccination. The receptor's source is an adult in good health. The chain couples TRBV5-4 to TRBJ2-2, with D unclear. CDR3 nucleotides: TGTGCCAGCAGCTTGGGTTTGCCCGGGGAGCTGTTTTTT. Its translation: CASSLGLPGELFF.